This TCR beta chain was obtained from a study of Graves' ophthalmopathy and Graves' hyperthyroidism. Overall study: The authors collected peripheral blood at initial diagnosis, before any treatment. Study-wide results and limits: Ophthalmopathy progression cases were predicted by the model with roughly 68% sensitivity and around 72% specificity.

This clonotype came up many times. Its cognate antigen is unknown. Germline V lookup: CDR1 ENHRY, CDR2 SYGVKD. Trimming removed 10 bases at V and 0 bases at J, with 16 bases between. CDR3 length: 16 amino acids. Amplifying from RNA transcripts, the study obtained TCR beta CDR3 regions. Amplification began with first-round RT-PCR using HTBI primers, then second-round multiplex PCR was performed. TCRdb reprocessed the multiplex PCR reads with MiXCR, giving one entry per CDR3 protein. The data contain about 480,000 distinct CDR3 sequences, over 13% of them seen just once; the ten biggest clones take up about 10%.

V and J are TRBV10-3 and TRBJ2-6, with unresolved D. The TCR was taken from a woman under 40 with Graves' ophthalmopathy. Sequenced input: blood. CDR3: CATGVTALSGANVLTF. The CDR3 DNA sequence: TGTGCCACCGGTGTAACAGCCCTCTCTGGGGCCAACGTCCTGACTTTC.